This passage covers 7 T cell receptor beta chains from one sample sequenced in a study of blood T cell repertoires in COVID-19. Only in-frame clones appear in the TCRdb table, and some are missing; sequencing was by immunoSEQ multiplex PCR. The table lists some 99,000 clones, about 90% of them singletons. Sequencing was performed on peripheral blood. Receptors originate from a man in his sixties or seventies with acute or convalescent COVID-19.

The V and J genes are TRBV2 and TRBJ1-1, with 7 nucleotides matching TRBD1. Germline V gene lookup returns CDR1 SNHLY and CDR2 FYNNEI. This CDR3 is built from 14 residues. Trimming removed 6 bases from V and 2 bases from J; junction bases left unmatched: 6. CDR3 loop: CASSGRDRNTEAFF. In DNA form, the CDR3 reads TGTGCCAGCAGCGGCCGGGACAGAAACACTGAAGCTTTCTTT.

The CDR3 DNA follows: TGCGCCAGCAGCTTGGTCCGGGGTTTTGGGGGCGCTTATAACACCGGGGAGCTGTTTTTT. Its protein is CASSLVRGFGGAYNTGELFF. The V gene is TRBV5-1, the J gene TRBJ2-2, with a tentative D call TRBD1 (6 bases). Germline V lookup: CDR1 SGHRS, CDR2 YFSETQ. V was shortened by 0 bases and J by 2 bases, with 23 bases between the two germline ends. This CDR3 has 20 residues.

This chain joins TRBV29-1 and TRBJ2-3; 10 nucleotides agree with TRBD2. With 4 bases clipped from V and 5 bases from J, the junction kept 6 bases outside the gene matches. This CDR3 comprises 14 residues. The germline gives CDR1 SQVTM, CDR2 ANQGSEA. The CDR3 DNA is TGCAGCGTTGGCCCTAGCGGGGGAGGAGATACGCAGTATTTT. It codes for CSVGPSGGGDTQYF.

CDR3: CASSQTNRASGNTIYF. DNA for the CDR3: TGTGCCAGCAGCCAAACTAACAGGGCCTCTGGAAACACCATATATTTT. The chain recombines TRBV3-1 (or the pseudogene TRBV3-2) with TRBJ1-3; tentative D call: TRBD1 (6 bases). In germline, CDR1 is LGHDT, CDR2 YNNKEL (reference sequence). The CDR3 length is 16 residues. Trimming cost V 2 bases and J 0 bases, with 11 bases left between them.

This sequence joins TRBV6-5 and TRBJ1-1, with D hard to call. Germline CDR1 reads MNHEY; CDR2 reads SVGAGI. Trimming shortened V by 1 base and J by 0 bases, and 9 bases separated the two germline ends. This CDR3 spans 15 amino acids. The CDR3 here is CASSYLGGMNTEAFF. Here the CDR3 DNA reads TGTGCCAGCAGTTACTTGGGAGGAATGAACACTGAAGCTTTCTTT.

The chain recombines TRBV19 with TRBJ2-6, with 7 bases identical to TRBD1. The V gene end was trimmed by 7 bases and the J gene end by 0 bases; junction bases not matched to a gene: 0. The CDR3 extends over 14 amino acids. From germline, CDR1 is LNHDA and CDR2 SQIVND (reference sequence). CDR3 nucleotides: TGTGCCAGTAAGGGGGCCTCTGGGGCCAACGTCCTGACTTTC. Its translation is CASKGASGANVLTF.

The rearrangement uses TRBV29-1 and TRBJ2-1; TRBD2 matches 7 bases. V was clipped by 4 bases and J by 4 bases; unmatched bases: 4. Germline lookup yields CDR1 SQVTM and CDR2 ANQGSEA. The CDR3 loop spans 13 amino acids. CDR3 sequence reads: CSVVPGGYNEQFF. The DNA for the CDR3 is TGCAGCGTTGTCCCCGGGGGGTACAATGAGCAGTTCTTC.